This is a list of T cell receptor beta chains from one sample in a study of blood T cell repertoires in COVID-19. Only in-frame clones appear in the TCRdb table, and some are missing; sequencing was by immunoSEQ multiplex PCR. The table includes some 200,000 clones, around nine tenths detected once. Material: peripheral blood. The receptor source for this set is a woman between 40 and 55 years old with acute or convalescent COVID-19. Both conserved end residues are part of each CDR3. D genes are given only for firm matches. Some rows mark clone size as missing; the rest say once, few, many or name a class of expanded clone.

>TRBD2|TRBJ2-5|.|TRBV9
TGTGCCAGCAATTCGGGGACGCGGGGGGCCGGTGAGACCCAGTACTTC
CASNSGTRGAGETQYF
>.|TRBJ1-2|.|TRBV6-5
TGTGCCAGCAGTTACTCCATAGCCGGAGCTAACTATGGCTACACCTTC
CASSYSIAGANYGYTF
>.|TRBJ2-3|.|TRBV12-3/TRBV12-4
TGTGCCAGCAGTTTACCATTAGAGGATACGCAGTATTTT
CASSLPLEDTQYF
>TRBD1|TRBJ1-2|.|TRBV6-1
TGTGCCAGCAGTGCATCTTCCAAACCGGGACAGCGGTTCTATGGCTACACCTTC
CASSASSKPGQRFYGYTF
>.|TRBJ1-1|.|TRBV7-6
TGTGCCAGCAGCGAAACGGACAGCCTGAACACTGAAGCTTTCTTT
CASSETDSLNTEAFF
>.|TRBJ2-2|once|TRBV11-2
TGTGCCAGCAGCCCACGGAAGGGGGGGCGGGACACCGGGGAGCTGTTTTTT
CASSPRKGGRDTGELFF
>.|TRBJ1-1|.|TRBV15
TGTGCCACCAGCGACCGATGGGGGGTTACTGAAGCTTTCTTT
CATSDRWGVTEAFF
>TRBD2|TRBJ2-3|once|TRBV9
TGTGCCAGCAGCCCATGGGGGGGGAGCACAGATACGCAGTATTTT
CASSPWGGSTDTQYF
>TRBD1|TRBJ1-2|.|TRBV19
TGTGCCAGTAGTATTCTTGGACAGGGGCACAACTATGGCTACACCTTC
CASSILGQGHNYGYTF
>TRBD1|TRBJ1-1|.|TRBV27
TGTGCCAGCAGAAAGGGACAGGATGAAGCTTTCTTT
CASRKGQDEAFF
>TRBD1|TRBJ1-5|.|TRBV4-1
TGCGCCAGCAGCCGGGGACAGGGTCCAGGTCAGCCCCAGCATTTT
CASSRGQGPGQPQHF
>.|TRBJ1-1|.|TRBV9
TGTGCCAGCAGCGTAACAGGGAACAGGAACACTGAAGCTTTCTTT
CASSVTGNRNTEAFF
>.|TRBJ1-1|.|TRBV2
TGTGCCAGCTCACTGGGTCCGGAGGGAGCTTTCTTT
CASSLGPEGAFF
>.|TRBJ1-1|few|TRBV6-1
TGTGCCAGCAGTGAAAAGACAGAATGGGGCACTGAAGCTTTCTTT
CASSEKTEWGTEAFF
>.|TRBJ2-1|.|TRBV19
TGTGCCAGTCAAAGGGATCGGGGCTACAATGAGCAGTTCTTC
CASQRDRGYNEQFF
>.|TRBJ1-3|.|TRBV28
TGTGCCAGCAAGAGTAGTGAGGCGAAGGGAAACACCATATATTTT
CASKSSEAKGNTIYF
>.|TRBJ1-2|.|TRBV28
TGTGCCAGCAGCACGACTCCGCCTGGCTACACCTTC
CASSTTPPGYTF
>TRBD1|TRBJ1-6|.|TRBV3-1/TRBV3-2
TGTGCCAGCAGCCAAACTGGGGACAGGAGGTTTGCGCCCCTCCACTTT
CASSQTGDRRFAPLHF
>.|TRBJ1-1|.|TRBV12-3/TRBV12-4
TGTGCCAGCAGTCCTGGCGGCCTCATTGAAGCTTTCTTT
CASSPGGLIEAFF
>TRBD2|TRBJ2-1|once|TRBV19
TGTGCCACCAGGACTAGCGGGGGCAGAGAGCAGTTCTTC
CATRTSGGREQFF
>.|TRBJ1-2|.|TRBV9
TGTGCCAGCAGCAAGAATACGGGGGGCTACACCTTC
CASSKNTGGYTF
>TRBD1|TRBJ2-2|once|TRBV13
TGTGCCAGCAGCTCGGGACAGGGGGCTTCCGGGGAGCTGTTTTTT
CASSSGQGASGELFF
>TRBD2|TRBJ2-6|.|TRBV10-2
TGCGCCACCAGGCGGGGGTACTCGGCTGTGGAGGCCAACGTCCTGACTTTC
CATRRGYSAVEANVLTF
>.|TRBJ2-1|.|TRBV5-4
TGTGCCAGCAGCTTGGTTAGCTTTGAGAATGAGCAGTTCTTC
CASSLVSFENEQFF
>TRBD1|TRBJ1-2|.|TRBV19
TGTGCCAGTAGCCGGGACAGACAAGCTAACTATGGCTACACCTTC
CASSRDRQANYGYTF
>TRBD1|TRBJ1-2|once|TRBV7-2
TGTGCCAGCAGCCCCCGGGACAGCCAAATCAACTATGGCTACACCTTC
CASSPRDSQINYGYTF
>TRBD2|TRBJ2-1|.|TRBV5-6
TGTGCCAGCAGCTCCTGGACTAGCGGGGGCTCCTACAATGAGCAGTTCTTC
CASSSWTSGGSYNEQFF
>TRBD1|TRBJ2-2|.|TRBV19
TGTGCCAGTACGGCAGGGGGAACACTGAACACCGGGGAGCTGTTTTTT
CASTAGGTLNTGELFF
>.|TRBJ2-1|.|TRBV11-2
TGTGCCAGCAGCCAGACTAGTGAGCAGTTCTTC
CASSQTSEQFF
>.|TRBJ2-5|.|TRBV3-1/TRBV3-2
TGTGCCAGCAGCCGTAGGAGGCAGGAGACCCAGTACTTC
CASSRRRQETQYF
>.|TRBJ1-4|.|TRBV6-5
TGTGCCAGCTCGCGGGGCCCTAATGAAAAACTGTTTTTT
CASSRGPNEKLFF
>.|TRBJ1-2|once|TRBV29-1
TGCAGCGTTGAGGAGGGTTTTAGCTATGGCTACACCTTC
CSVEEGFSYGYTF
>TRBD1|TRBJ1-1|.|TRBV15
TGTGCCACCAGCAGAGATCGCCGAAGGACAGGGGGATGGAACACTGAAGCTTTCTTT
CATSRDRRRTGGWNTEAFF
>.|TRBJ1-5|.|TRBV25-1
TGTGCCAGCAGTGAATTTGGGGGACAACAGCCCCAGCATTTT
CASSEFGGQQPQHF
>TRBD2|TRBJ2-3|.|TRBV6-2/TRBV6-3
TGTGCCAGCAGTCGCCCGCTAGCGGGGGCCAGCACAGATACGCAGTATTTT
CASSRPLAGASTDTQYF
>.|TRBJ1-1|.|TRBV2
TGTGCCCGGGGGATCGGGGGCACTGAAGCTTTCTTT
CARGIGGTEAFF
>TRBD2|TRBJ2-2|.|TRBV3-1/TRBV3-2
TGTGCCAGCAGCCAAGATCGGGCTAGCGGGGGGGCCGGGGAGCTGTTTTTT
CASSQDRASGGAGELFF
>.|TRBJ2-5|.|TRBV4-1
TGCGCCAGCAGCCAAGAGGCGTCGCAGGGGAAAACGATTTACCAAGAGACCCAGTACTTC
CASSQEASQGKTIYQETQYF
>.|TRBJ2-2|.|TRBV25-1
TGTGCCAGCAGTTTGACACATACCAACACCGGGGAGCTGTTTTTT
CASSLTHTNTGELFF
>.|TRBJ1-5|few|TRBV6-1
TGTGCCAGCAGTGAGTCTTCGGGAACCCAGCATTTT
CASSESSGTQHF
>.|TRBJ1-1|.|TRBV4-2
TGTGCCAGCAGCCGCGGCCCAGAAGGCGAAGCTTTCTTT
CASSRGPEGEAFF
>TRBD1|TRBJ2-5|.|TRBV4-1
TGCGCCAGCAGCCAAGAACCGGCCCCAGGGGGGACCCAGTACTTC
CASSQEPAPGGTQYF
>TRBD1|TRBJ2-5|.|TRBV7-9
TGTGCCAGCAGCCCTTACAGGACAGGGGGTTCCCAAGAGACCCAGTACTTC
CASSPYRTGGSQETQYF
>.|TRBJ1-4|.|TRBV24-1
TGTGCCACCAGTGGGGCAGCAACTAATGAAAAACTGTTTTTT
CATSGAATNEKLFF
>TRBD1|TRBJ2-1|.|TRBV6-1
TGTGCCAGCAGTGAACAGGGGACAGGGGGCAATGAGCAGTTCTTC
CASSEQGTGGNEQFF
>.|TRBJ1-1|.|TRBV18
TGTGCCAGCTCCACCCAAGGGGACACTGAAGCTTTCTTT
CASSTQGDTEAFF
>.|TRBJ1-2|.|TRBV6-5
TGTGCCAGCAGTTACGAAGGGGAGGGACATGGCTACACCTTC
CASSYEGEGHGYTF